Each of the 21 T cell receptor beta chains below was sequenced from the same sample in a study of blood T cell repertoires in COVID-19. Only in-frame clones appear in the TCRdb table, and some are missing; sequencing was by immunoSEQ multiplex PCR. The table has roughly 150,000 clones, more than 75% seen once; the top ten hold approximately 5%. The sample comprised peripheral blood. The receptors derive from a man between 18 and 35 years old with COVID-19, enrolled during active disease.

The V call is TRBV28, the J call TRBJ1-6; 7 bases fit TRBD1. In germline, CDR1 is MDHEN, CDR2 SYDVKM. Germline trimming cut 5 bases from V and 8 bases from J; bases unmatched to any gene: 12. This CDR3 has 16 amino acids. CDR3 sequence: CASSPGQVGTHSPLHF. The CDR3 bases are TGTGCCAGCAGTCCTGGACAGGTGGGGACGCATTCACCCCTCCACTTT. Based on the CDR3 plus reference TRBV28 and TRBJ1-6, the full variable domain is DVKVTQSSRYLVKRTGEKVFLECVQDMDHENMFWYRQDPGLGLRLIYFSYDVKMKEKGDIPEGYSVSREKKERFSLILESASTNQTSMYLCASSPGQVGTHSPLHFGNGTRLTVT.

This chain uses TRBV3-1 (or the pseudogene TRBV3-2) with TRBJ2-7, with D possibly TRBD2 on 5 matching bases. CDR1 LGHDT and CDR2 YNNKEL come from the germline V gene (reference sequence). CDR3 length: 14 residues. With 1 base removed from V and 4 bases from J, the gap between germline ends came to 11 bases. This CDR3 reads CASSQVDSTYEQYF. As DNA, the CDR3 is TGTGCCAGCAGCCAAGTGGACTCAACGTACGAGCAGTACTTC.

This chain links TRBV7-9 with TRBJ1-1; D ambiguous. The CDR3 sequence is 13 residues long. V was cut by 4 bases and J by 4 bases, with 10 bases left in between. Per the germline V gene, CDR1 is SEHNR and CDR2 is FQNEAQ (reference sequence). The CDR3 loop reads CASSSAGSTEAFF. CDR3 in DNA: TGTGCCAGCAGCTCGGCGGGGAGCACTGAAGCTTTCTTT.

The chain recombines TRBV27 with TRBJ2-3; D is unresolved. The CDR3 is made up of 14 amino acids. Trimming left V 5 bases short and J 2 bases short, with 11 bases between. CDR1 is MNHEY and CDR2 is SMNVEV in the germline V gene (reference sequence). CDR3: CASSRSDPTDTQYF. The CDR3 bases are TGTGCCAGCAGTCGCAGCGATCCCACAGATACGCAGTATTTT.

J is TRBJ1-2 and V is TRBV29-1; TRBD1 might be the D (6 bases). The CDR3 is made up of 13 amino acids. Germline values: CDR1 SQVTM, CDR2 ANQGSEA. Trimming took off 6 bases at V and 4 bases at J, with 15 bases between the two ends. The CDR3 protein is CSVLSGVGYGYTF. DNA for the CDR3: TGCAGCGTCCTATCAGGGGTAGGCTATGGCTACACCTTC.

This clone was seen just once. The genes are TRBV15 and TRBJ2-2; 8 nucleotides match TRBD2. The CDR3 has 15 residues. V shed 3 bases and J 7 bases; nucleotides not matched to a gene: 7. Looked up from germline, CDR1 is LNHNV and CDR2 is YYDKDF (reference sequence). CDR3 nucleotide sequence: TGTGCCACCAGCAGGGGGCTAGCGGGCGACGGGGAGCTGTTTTTT. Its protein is CATSRGLAGDGELFF.

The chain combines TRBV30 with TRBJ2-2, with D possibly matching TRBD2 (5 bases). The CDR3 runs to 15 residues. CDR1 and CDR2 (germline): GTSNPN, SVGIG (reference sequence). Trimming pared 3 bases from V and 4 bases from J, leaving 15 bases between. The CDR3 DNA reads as TGTGCCTGGAGCCAAGATCGGGGTGGCACCGGGGAGCTGTTTTTT. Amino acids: CAWSQDRGGTGELFF.

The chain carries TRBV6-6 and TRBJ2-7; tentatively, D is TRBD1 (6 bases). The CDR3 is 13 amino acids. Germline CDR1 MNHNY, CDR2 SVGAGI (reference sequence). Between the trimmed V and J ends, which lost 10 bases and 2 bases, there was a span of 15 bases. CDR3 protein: CATSHGQTYEQYF. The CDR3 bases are TGTGCCACCTCCCACGGACAGACCTACGAGCAGTACTTC.

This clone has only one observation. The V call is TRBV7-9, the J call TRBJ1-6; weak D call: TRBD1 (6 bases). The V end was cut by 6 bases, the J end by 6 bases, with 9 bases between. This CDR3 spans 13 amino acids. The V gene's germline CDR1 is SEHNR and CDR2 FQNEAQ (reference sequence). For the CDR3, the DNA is TGTGCCAGCAGTACAGGGCTTAATTCACCCCTCCACTTT. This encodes CASSTGLNSPLHF.

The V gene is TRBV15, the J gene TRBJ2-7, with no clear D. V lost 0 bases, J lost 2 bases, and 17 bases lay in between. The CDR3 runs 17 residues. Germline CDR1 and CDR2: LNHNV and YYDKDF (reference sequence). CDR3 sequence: CATSRDYPLDSTYEQYF. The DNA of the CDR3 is TGTGCCACCAGCAGAGATTACCCCTTAGACTCCACCTACGAGCAGTACTTC.

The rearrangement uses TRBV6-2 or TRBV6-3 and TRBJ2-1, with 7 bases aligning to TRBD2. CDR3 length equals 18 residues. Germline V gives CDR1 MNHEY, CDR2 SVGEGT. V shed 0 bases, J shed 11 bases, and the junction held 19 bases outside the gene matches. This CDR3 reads CASSYSFLGRDPNEKQFF. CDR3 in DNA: TGTGCCAGCAGTTACTCCTTTTTAGGGAGGGACCCCAATGAGAAGCAGTTCTTC.

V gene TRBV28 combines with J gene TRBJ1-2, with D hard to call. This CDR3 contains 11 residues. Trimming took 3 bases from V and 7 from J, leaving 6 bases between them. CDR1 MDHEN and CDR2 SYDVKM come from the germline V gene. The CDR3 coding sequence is TGTGCCAGCAGTTTTAATCGTGGCTACACCTTC. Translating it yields CASSFNRGYTF.

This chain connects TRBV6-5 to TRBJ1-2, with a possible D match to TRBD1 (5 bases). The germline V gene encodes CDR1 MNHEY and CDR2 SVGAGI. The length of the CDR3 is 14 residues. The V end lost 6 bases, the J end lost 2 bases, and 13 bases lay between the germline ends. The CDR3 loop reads CASSPRGPNYGYTF. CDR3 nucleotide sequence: TGTGCCAGCAGCCCGCGGGGCCCAAACTATGGCTACACCTTC.

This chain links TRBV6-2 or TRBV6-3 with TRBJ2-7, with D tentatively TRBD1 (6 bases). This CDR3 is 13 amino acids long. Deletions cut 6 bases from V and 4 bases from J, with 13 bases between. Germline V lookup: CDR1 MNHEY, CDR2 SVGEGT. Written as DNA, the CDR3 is TGTGCCAGCAGCTTCGGGACAACATACGAGCAGTACTTC. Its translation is CASSFGTTYEQYF.

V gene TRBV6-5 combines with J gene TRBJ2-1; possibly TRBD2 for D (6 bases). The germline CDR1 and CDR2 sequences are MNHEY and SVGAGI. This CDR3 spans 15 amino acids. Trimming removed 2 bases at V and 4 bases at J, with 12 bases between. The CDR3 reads CASSYDAGRYNEQFF. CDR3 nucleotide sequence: TGTGCCAGCAGTTACGACGCGGGAAGGTACAATGAGCAGTTCTTC.

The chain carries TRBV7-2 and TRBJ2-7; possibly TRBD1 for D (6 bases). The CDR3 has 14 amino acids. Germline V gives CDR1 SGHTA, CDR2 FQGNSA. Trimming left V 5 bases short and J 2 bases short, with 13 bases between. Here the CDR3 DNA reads TGTGCCAGCAGCGCCAACAGGGTGGCCTACGAGCAGTACTTC. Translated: CASSANRVAYEQYF.

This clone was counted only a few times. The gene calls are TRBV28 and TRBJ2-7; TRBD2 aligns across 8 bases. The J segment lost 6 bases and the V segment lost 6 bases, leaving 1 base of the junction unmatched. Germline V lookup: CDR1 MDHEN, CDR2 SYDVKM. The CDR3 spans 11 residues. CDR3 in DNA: TGTGCCAGCAGGGCGGGGGGCGAGCAGTACTTC. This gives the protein CASRAGGEQYF. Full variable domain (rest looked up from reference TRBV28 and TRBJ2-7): DVKVTQSSRYLVKRTGEKVFLECVQDMDHENMFWYRQDPGLGLRLIYFSYDVKMKEKGDIPEGYSVSREKKERFSLILESASTNQTSMYLCASRAGGEQYFGPGTRLTVT.

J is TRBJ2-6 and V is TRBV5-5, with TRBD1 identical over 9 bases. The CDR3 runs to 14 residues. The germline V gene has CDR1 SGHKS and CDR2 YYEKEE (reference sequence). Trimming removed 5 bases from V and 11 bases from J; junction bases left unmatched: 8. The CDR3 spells CASRPPGQGDVLTF. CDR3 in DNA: TGTGCCAGCAGGCCACCGGGACAGGGTGACGTCCTGACTTTC.

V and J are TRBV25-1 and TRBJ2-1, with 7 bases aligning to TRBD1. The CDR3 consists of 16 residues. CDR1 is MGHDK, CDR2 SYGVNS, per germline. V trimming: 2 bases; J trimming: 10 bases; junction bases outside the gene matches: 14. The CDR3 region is CASSEGPGTVRQEQFF. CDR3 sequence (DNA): TGTGCCAGCAGTGAAGGCCCCGGGACAGTCCGACAGGAGCAGTTCTTC.

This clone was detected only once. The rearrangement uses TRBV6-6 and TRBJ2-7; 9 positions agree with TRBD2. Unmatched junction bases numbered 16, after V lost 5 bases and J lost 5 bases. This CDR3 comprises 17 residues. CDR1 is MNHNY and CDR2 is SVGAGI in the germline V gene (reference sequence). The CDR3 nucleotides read TGTGCCAGCAGTCGGGGCCTTCTTAGCGGGAGTCTCCACGAGCAGTACTTC. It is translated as CASSRGLLSGSLHEQYF.

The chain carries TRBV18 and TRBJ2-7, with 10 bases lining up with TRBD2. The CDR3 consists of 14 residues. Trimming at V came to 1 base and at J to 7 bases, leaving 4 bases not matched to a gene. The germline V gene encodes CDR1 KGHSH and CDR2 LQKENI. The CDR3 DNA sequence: TGTGCCAGCTCACCACTGGGACTAGCGAAGGAGCAGTACTTC. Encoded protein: CASSPLGLAKEQYF. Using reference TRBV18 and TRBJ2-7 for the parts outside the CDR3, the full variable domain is NAGVMQNPRHLVRRRGQEARLRCSPMKGHSHVYWYRQLPEEGLKFMVYLQKENIIDESGMPKERFSAEFPKEGPSILRIQQVVRGDSAAYFCASSPLGLAKEQYFGPGTRLTVT.